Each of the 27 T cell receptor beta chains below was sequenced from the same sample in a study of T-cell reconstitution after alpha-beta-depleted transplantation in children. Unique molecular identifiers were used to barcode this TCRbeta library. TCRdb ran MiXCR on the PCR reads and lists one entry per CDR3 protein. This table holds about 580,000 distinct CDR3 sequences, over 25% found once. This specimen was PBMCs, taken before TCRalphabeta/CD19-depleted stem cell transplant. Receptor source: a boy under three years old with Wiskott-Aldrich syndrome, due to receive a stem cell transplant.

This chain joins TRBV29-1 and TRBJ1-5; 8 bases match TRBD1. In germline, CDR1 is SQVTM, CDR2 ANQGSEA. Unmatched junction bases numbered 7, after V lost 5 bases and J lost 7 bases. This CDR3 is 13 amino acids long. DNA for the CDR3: TGCAGCGTTCTGGACAGGGAGGGACAGCCCCAGCATTTT. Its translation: CSVLDREGQPQHF.

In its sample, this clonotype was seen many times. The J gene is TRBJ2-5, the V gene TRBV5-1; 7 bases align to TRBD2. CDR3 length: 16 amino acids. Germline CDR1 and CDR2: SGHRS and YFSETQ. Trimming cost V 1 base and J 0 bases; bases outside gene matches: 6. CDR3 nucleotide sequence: TGCGCCAGCAGCTTGAGGGTCGCGGGGGACCAAGAGACCCAGTACTTC. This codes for CASSLRVAGDQETQYF.

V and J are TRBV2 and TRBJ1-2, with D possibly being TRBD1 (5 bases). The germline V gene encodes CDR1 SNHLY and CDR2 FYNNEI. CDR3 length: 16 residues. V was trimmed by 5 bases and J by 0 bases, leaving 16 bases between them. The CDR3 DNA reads TGTGCCAGCAGTCGTCAGGGTGGACCGGCTAACTATGGCTACACCTTC. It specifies CASSRQGGPANYGYTF.

CDR3 nucleotide sequence: TGCGCCAGCAGCAGGGTCGCGGGATCCCCCAATAATGAGCAGTTCTTC. Translated: CASSRVAGSPNNEQFF. The rearrangement uses TRBV5-1 and TRBJ2-1, with a possible D match to TRBD2 (6 bases). The V and J ends lost 4 bases and 7 bases respectively, with 21 bases between them. The CDR3 loop spans 16 amino acids. CDR1 and CDR2 (germline): SGHRS, YFSETQ.

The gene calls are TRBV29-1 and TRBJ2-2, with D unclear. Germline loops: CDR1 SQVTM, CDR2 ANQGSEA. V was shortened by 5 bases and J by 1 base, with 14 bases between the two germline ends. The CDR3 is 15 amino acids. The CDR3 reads CSVINSAMNTGELFF. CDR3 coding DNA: TGCAGCGTTATTAATTCGGCGATGAACACCGGGGAGCTGTTTTTT.

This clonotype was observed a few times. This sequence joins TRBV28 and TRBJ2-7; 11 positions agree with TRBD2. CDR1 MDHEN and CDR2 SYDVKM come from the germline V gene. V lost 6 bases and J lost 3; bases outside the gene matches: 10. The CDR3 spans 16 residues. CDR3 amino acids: CASRRGLAGGGYEQYF. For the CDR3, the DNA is TGTGCCAGCAGGAGAGGACTAGCGGGCGGGGGCTACGAGCAGTACTTC.

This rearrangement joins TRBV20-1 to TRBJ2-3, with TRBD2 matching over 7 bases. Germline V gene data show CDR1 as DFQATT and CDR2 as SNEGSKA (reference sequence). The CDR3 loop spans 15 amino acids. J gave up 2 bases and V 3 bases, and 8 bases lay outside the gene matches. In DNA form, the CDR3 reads TGCAGTGCTAGGCCACGAGCGGGGTACACAGATACGCAGTATTTT. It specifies CSARPRAGYTDTQYF.

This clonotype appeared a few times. The CDR3, as DNA: TGTGCCAGCAGGATACACCCTTTAACGAACACCGGGGAGCTGTTTTTT. It encodes CASRIHPLTNTGELFF. The chain is built from TRBV12-3 or TRBV12-4 and TRBJ2-2, with D hard to call. Trimming took 6 bases from V and 0 from J, leaving 14 bases between them. This CDR3 is 16 amino acids long.

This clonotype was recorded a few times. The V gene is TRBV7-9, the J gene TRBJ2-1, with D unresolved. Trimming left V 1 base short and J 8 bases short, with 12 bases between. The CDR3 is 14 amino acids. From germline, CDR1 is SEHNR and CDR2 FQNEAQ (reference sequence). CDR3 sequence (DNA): TGTGCCAGCAGCTTAGGCTCCCCCCCCCATGAGCAGTTCTTC. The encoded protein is CASSLGSPPHEQFF.

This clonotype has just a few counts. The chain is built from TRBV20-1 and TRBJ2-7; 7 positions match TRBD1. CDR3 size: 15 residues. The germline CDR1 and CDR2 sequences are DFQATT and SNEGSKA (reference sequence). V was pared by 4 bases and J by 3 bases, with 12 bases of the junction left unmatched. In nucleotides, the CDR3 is TGCAGTGCTACGGCGCGAACGGGACAGAACTACGAGCAGTACTTC. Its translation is CSATARTGQNYEQYF.

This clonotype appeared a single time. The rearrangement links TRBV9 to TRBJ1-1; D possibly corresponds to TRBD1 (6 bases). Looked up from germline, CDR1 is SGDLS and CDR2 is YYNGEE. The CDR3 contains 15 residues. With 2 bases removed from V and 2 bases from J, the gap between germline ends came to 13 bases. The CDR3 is CASSVGGARNTEAFF. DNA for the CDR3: TGTGCCAGCAGCGTTGGGGGGGCTCGAAACACTGAAGCTTTCTTT.

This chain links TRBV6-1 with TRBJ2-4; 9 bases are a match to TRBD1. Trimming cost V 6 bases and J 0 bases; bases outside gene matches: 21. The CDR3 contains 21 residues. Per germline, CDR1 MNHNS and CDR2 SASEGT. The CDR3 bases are TGTGCCAGCAGGTCGGGACAGGGACGAGGGGTAGGGGTTCTAGCCAAAAACATTCAGTACTTC. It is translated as CASRSGQGRGVGVLAKNIQYF.

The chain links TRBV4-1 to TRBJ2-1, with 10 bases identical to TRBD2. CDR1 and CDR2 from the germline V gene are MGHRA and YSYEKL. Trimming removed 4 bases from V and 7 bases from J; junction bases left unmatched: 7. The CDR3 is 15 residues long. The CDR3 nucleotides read TGCGCCAGCAGCCCAATTCCGGGACTAGCGAATGAGCAGTTCTTC. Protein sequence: CASSPIPGLANEQFF.

Written as DNA, the CDR3 is TGTGCCAGCAGCCCGTTTATGGGAGACTCCTACAATGAGCAGTTCTTC. Its translation is CASSPFMGDSYNEQFF. V is TRBV7-9 and J is TRBJ2-1; TRBD2 is a possible D gene (5 bases). V lost 5 bases and J 0 bases, leaving 14 bases between the germline ends. The CDR3 sequence is 16 residues long. Germline V gives CDR1 SEHNR, CDR2 FQNEAQ (reference sequence). Together with reference TRBV7-9 and TRBJ2-1, the CDR3 gives the full variable domain: DTGVSQNPRHKITKRGQNVTFRCDPISEHNRLYWYRQTLGQGPEFLTYFQNEAQLEKSRLLSDRFSAERPKGSFSTLEIQRTEQGDSAMYLCASSPFMGDSYNEQFFGPGTRLTVL.

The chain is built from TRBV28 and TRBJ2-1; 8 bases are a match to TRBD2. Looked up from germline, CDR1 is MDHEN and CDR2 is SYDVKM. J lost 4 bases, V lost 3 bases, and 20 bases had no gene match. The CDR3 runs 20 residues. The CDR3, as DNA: TGTGCCAGCAGTTTTAACCCCTTTCCTAGCGGGCCTACTTTTTACAATGAGCAGTTCTTC. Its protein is CASSFNPFPSGPTFYNEQFF.

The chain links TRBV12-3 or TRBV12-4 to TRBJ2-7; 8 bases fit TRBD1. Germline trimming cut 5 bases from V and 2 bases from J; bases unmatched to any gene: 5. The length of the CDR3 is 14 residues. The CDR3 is CASSRTGGTYEQYF. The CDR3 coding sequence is TGTGCCAGCAGTCGAACAGGGGGGACCTACGAGCAGTACTTC.

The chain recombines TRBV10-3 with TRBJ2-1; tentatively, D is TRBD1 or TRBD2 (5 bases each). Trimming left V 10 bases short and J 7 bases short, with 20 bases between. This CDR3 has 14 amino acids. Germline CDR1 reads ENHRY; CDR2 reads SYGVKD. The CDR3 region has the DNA TGTGCCACCGCTGGGGGAATAGGGCCAAATGAGCAGTTCTTC. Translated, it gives CATAGGIGPNEQFF.

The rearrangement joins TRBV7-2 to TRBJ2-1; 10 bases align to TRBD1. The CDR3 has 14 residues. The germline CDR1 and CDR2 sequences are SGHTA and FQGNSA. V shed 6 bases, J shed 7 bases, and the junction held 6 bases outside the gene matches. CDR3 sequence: CASRRQGAQNEQFF. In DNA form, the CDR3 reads TGTGCCAGCAGAAGACAGGGGGCTCAGAATGAGCAGTTCTTC.

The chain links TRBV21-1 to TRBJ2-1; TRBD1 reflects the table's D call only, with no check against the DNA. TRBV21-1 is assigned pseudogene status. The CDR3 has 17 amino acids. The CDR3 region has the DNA TGTGCCAGCAGCAAAGTAACCCGGGACAGCTCCTACAATGAGCAGTTCTTC. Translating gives CASSKVTRDSSYNEQFF.

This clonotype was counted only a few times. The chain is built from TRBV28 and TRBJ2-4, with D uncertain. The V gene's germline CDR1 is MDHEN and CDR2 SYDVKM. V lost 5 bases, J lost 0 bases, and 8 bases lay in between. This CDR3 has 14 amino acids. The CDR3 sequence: CASSARLAKNIQYF. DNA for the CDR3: TGTGCCAGCAGTGCTCGATTAGCCAAAAACATTCAGTACTTC.

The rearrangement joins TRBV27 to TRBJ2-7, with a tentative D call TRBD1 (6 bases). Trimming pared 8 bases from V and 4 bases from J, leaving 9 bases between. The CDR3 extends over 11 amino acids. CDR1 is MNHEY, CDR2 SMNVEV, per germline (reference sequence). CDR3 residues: CASFDRYEQYF. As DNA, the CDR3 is TGTGCCAGCTTTGACAGGTACGAGCAGTACTTC.

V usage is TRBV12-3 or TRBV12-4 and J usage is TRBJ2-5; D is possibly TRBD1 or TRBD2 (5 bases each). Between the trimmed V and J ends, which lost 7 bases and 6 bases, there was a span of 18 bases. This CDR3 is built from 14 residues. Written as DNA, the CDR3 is TGTGCCAGCAACGGGCCAGGGAGAACGAAGACCCAGTACTTC. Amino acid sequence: CASNGPGRTKTQYF.

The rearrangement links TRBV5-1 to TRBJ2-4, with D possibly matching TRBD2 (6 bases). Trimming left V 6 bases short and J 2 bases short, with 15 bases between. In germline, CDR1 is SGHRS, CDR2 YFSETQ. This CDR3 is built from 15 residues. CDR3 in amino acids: CASTPRGNTKNIQYF. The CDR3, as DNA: TGCGCCAGCACCCCTCGGGGGAACACCAAAAACATTCAGTACTTC. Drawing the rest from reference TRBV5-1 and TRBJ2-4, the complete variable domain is KAGVTQTPRYLIKTRGQQVTLSCSPISGHRSVSWYQQTPGQGLQFLFEYFSETQRNKGNFPGRFSGRQFSNSRSEMNVSTLELGDSALYLCASTPRGNTKNIQYFGAGTRLSVL.

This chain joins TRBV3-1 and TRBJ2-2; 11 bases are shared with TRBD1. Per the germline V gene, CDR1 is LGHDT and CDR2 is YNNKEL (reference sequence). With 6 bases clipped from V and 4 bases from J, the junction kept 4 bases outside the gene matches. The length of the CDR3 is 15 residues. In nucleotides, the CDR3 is TGTGCCAGCAGATCGGGACAGGGGGTCACCGGGGAGCTGTTTTTT. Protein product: CASRSGQGVTGELFF.

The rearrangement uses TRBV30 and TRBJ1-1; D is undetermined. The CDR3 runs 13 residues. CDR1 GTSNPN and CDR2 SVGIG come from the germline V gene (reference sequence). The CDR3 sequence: CASSRNRNTEAFF. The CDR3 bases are TGTGCTTCGAGCCGTAACAGGAACACTGAAGCTTTCTTT.

CDR3 sequence (DNA): TGCGCCAGCAGCCCGAAGGGGGAGGGGGAGTACTTC. This gives the protein CASSPKGEGEYF. V gene TRBV5-1 combines with J gene TRBJ2-7, with D possibly TRBD2 on 7 matching bases. There are 12 residues in the CDR3. Trimming removed 4 bases at V and 11 bases at J, with 16 bases between. Germline CDR1 SGHRS, CDR2 YFSETQ.

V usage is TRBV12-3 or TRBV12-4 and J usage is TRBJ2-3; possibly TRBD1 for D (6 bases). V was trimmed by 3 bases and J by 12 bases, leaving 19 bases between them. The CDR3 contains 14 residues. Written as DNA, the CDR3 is TGTGCCAGCAGTTTGAGGACAGACCCGTTTCCTCAGTATTTT. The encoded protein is CASSLRTDPFPQYF.